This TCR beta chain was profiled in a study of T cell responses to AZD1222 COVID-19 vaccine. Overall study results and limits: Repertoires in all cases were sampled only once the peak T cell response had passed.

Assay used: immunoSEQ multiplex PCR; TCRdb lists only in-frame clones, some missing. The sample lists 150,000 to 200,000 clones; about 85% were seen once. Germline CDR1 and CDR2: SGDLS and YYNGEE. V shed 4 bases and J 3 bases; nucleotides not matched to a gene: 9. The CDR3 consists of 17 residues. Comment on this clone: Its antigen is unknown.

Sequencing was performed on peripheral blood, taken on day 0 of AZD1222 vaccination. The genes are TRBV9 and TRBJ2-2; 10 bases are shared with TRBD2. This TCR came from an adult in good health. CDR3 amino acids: CASSNKRTSGYTGELFF. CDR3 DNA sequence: TGTGCCAGCAGCAATAAGAGGACTAGCGGATACACCGGGGAGCTGTTTTTT.